The 30 T cell receptor beta chains presented below share a single source sample, sequenced in a study of T cells after posttransplantation cyclophosphamide. Sequencing was performed with immunoSEQ multiplex PCR; in TCRdb, only in-frame clones are kept and a portion is missing. The sample yields about 30,000 clones, without any singletons. Source material: PBMCs. All receptors come from a woman aged 55-70 years in good health, CMV-negative, and a related stem cell transplant donor.

In its sample, this clone was seen many times. The chain carries TRBV7-8 and TRBJ1-1; D unclear. V was pared by 5 bases and J by 7 bases, with 11 bases between. The CDR3 is 12 residues long. Looked up from germline, CDR1 is SGHVS and CDR2 is FQNEAQ. In DNA, the CDR3 is TGTGCCAGCAGCGCGGATAGCCTTGAAGCTTTCTTT. This translates into CASSADSLEAFF.

Only a few counts were recorded for this clone. The V and J genes are TRBV7-9 and TRBJ2-3; 7 bases match TRBD2. Germline CDR1 SEHNR, CDR2 FQNEAQ (reference sequence). V was clipped by 9 bases and J by 6 bases; unmatched bases: 6. This CDR3 has 12 residues. CDR3 in amino acids: CASRGLGDTQYF. The CDR3, as DNA: TGTGCCAGTCGTGGACTAGGGGATACGCAGTATTTT.

The chain couples TRBV7-3 to TRBJ2-3, with D tentatively TRBD2 (6 bases). V shed 5 bases and J shed 1 base, with 16 bases lying between them. CDR3 length equals 16 residues. The germline V gene has CDR1 SGHTA and CDR2 FQGTGA. CDR3 nucleotide sequence: TGTGCCAGCAGCCCCGGTGGCGGGGCACGCACAGATACGCAGTATTTT. Protein sequence: CASSPGGGARTDTQYF.

This clone was seen repeatedly, ten times or more. The chain employs TRBV2 and TRBJ1-3, with TRBD1 matching over 7 bases. Germline CDR1 is SNHLY and CDR2 is FYNNEI. This CDR3 spans 16 amino acids. Unmatched junction bases numbered 5, after V lost 1 base and J lost 2 bases. The DNA for the CDR3 is TGTGCCAGCAGTGAAGAGCAGGGGGTAACTGGAAACACCATATATTTT. Translation gives CASSEEQGVTGNTIYF.

Ten or more counts support this clone. The chain couples TRBV7-2 to TRBJ2-2; D not certain. This CDR3 is built from 13 residues. Germline V gene sequence: CDR1 SGHTA, CDR2 FQGNSA. Trimming shortened V by 5 bases and J by 6 bases, and 10 bases separated the two germline ends. This CDR3 is CASSPLVAGELFF. CDR3 nucleotides: TGTGCCAGCAGCCCCCTAGTAGCCGGGGAGCTGTTTTTT.

This clone was seen ten or more times. The V call is TRBV6-5, the J call TRBJ2-7; TRBD1 is a possible D gene (6 bases). CDR1 is MNHEY and CDR2 is SVGAGI in the germline V gene. The ends were cut back, 6 bases at V and 2 bases at J, with 11 bases in the middle. There are 13 residues in the CDR3. For the CDR3, the DNA is TGTGCCAGCAGACAGGGACCGACCTACGAGCAGTACTTC. Its translation is CASRQGPTYEQYF.

This clone was observed a few times. The gene calls are TRBV5-1 and TRBJ1-1, with D perhaps matching TRBD1 (6 bases). There are 15 residues in the CDR3. V was trimmed by 0 bases and J by 3 bases, leaving 12 bases between them. The V gene's germline CDR1 is SGHRS and CDR2 YFSETQ. The CDR3 nucleotides read TGCGCCAGCAGCTTGGTGGACAGATCGGACACTGAAGCTTTCTTT. Translated: CASSLVDRSDTEAFF. The entire variable domain, with the rest obtained from reference TRBV5-1 and TRBJ1-1, is as follows: KAGVTQTPRYLIKTRGQQVTLSCSPISGHRSVSWYQQTPGQGLQFLFEYFSETQRNKGNFPGRFSGRQFSNSRSEMNVSTLELGDSALYLCASSLVDRSDTEAFFGQGTRLTVV.

The V call is TRBV6-2 or TRBV6-3, the J call TRBJ2-5; 9 bases match TRBD2. V was pared by 0 bases and J by 5 bases, with 4 bases of the junction left unmatched. This CDR3 is 15 amino acids long. The germline gives CDR1 MNHEY, CDR2 SVGEGT. The CDR3 bases are TGTGCCAGCAGTTACTCGTGGACTAGCGCGGAGACCCAGTACTTC. Its translation: CASSYSWTSAETQYF.

In this sample, this clone turned up many times. The J gene is TRBJ2-7, the V gene TRBV29-1, with D hard to call. Germline V lookup: CDR1 SQVTM, CDR2 ANQGSEA. The CDR3 covers 11 residues. V lost 4 bases and J lost 5, with 9 bases in between. CDR3 DNA sequence: TGCAGCGTTGGATCGCAGAACGAGCAGTACTTC. This encodes CSVGSQNEQYF.

The rearrangement links TRBV7-9 to TRBJ2-3; D uncertain. The CDR3 totals 13 residues. With 8 bases removed from V and 2 bases from J, the gap between germline ends came to 11 bases. Germline CDR1 SEHNR, CDR2 FQNEAQ (reference sequence). CDR3 region: CASGRAPTDTQYF. CDR3 bases: TGTGCCAGCGGAAGGGCTCCCACAGATACGCAGTATTTT.

This clone was counted many times. The chain couples TRBV14 to TRBJ2-1, with TRBD1 matching 7 bases. Germline CDR1 reads SGHDN; CDR2 reads FVKESK. The CDR3 is made up of 13 amino acids. The V gene end was trimmed by 5 bases and the J gene end by 8 bases; junction bases not matched to a gene: 6. CDR3 residues: CASSSDRDHEQFF. The DNA for the CDR3 is TGTGCCAGCAGCTCAGACAGGGACCATGAGCAGTTCTTC.

This clone appeared many times. The rearrangement uses TRBV5-1 and TRBJ1-1; 7 positions match TRBD1. With 3 bases clipped from V and 1 base from J, the junction kept 9 bases outside the gene matches. Germline V lookup: CDR1 SGHRS, CDR2 YFSETQ. The CDR3 totals 16 residues. The CDR3 sequence: CASSSSTGTSNTEAFF. DNA for the CDR3: TGCGCCAGCAGCTCCTCGACAGGGACGTCGAACACTGAAGCTTTCTTT.

This clone was picked up many times. The gene calls are TRBV7-9 and TRBJ2-1; possible D gene TRBD2, 6 bases. V was cut by 4 bases and J by 6 bases, with 16 bases left in between. Germline lookup yields CDR1 SEHNR and CDR2 FQNEAQ (reference sequence). The CDR3 totals 15 residues. CDR3 region: CASSSGGVGSNEQFF. CDR3 bases: TGTGCCAGCAGCTCCGGAGGGGTCGGGAGCAATGAGCAGTTCTTC.

This clone was seen only a few times. The CDR3 is CASSQIYRRGDRAEETQYF. The CDR3 DNA reads as TGCGCCAGCAGCCAAATCTACCGGAGGGGGGACAGGGCAGAGGAGACCCAGTACTTC. This chain joins TRBV4-1 and TRBJ2-5, with 9 bases matching TRBD1. This CDR3 has 19 amino acids. Germline CDR1 reads MGHRA; CDR2 reads YSYEKL. V trimming: 2 bases; J trimming: 5 bases; junction bases outside the gene matches: 18.

This clone was detected many times. V gene TRBV9 combines with J gene TRBJ2-5; D ambiguous. V lost 0 bases to trimming and J lost 3 bases, with 6 bases between them. The CDR3 loop spans 13 amino acids. CDR1 SGDLS and CDR2 YYNGEE come from the germline V gene. The CDR3 sequence is CASSVGHEETQYF. The CDR3 DNA reads as TGTGCCAGCAGCGTAGGACACGAAGAGACCCAGTACTTC.

This clone has at least ten counts. The rearrangement links TRBV5-8 to TRBJ1-1; 7 positions agree with TRBD1. V was clipped by 0 bases and J by 1 base; unmatched bases: 15. The CDR3 length is 19 residues. CDR1 is SGHTS, CDR2 YDEGEE, per germline. CDR3 bases: TGTGCCAGCAGCTTGGAACAGGGGAGAGGGGCGACCCAGAACACTGAAGCTTTCTTT. Translated, it gives CASSLEQGRGATQNTEAFF.

This clone was found many times. The V and J genes are TRBV6-1 and TRBJ2-6; no firm D call. Per germline, CDR1 MNHNS and CDR2 SASEGT. This CDR3 region has 15 residues. V was cut by 9 bases and J by 2 bases, with 14 bases left in between. For the CDR3, the DNA is TGTGCCAGTATACCGCAGGTCGCTGGGGCCAACGTCCTGACTTTC. Translated, it gives CASIPQVAGANVLTF.

In its sample, this clone was seen many times. This chain joins TRBV5-1 and TRBJ2-7, with D perhaps TRBD2 (6 bases). V was pared by 0 bases and J by 3 bases, with 13 bases between. CDR1 is SGHRS and CDR2 is YFSETQ in the germline V gene. The CDR3 contains 15 residues. The CDR3 is CASSLDPTSGYEQYF. Here the CDR3 DNA reads TGCGCCAGCAGCTTGGACCCGACTAGTGGCTACGAGCAGTACTTC.

This clone was picked up many times. The chain joins TRBV5-8 to TRBJ2-7; no firm D call. Germline loops: CDR1 SGHTS, CDR2 YDEGEE. Trimming cost V 4 bases and J 0 bases, with 20 bases left between them. The CDR3 consists of 17 residues. The CDR3 loop is CASSILFLSLSSYEQYF. In nucleotides, the CDR3 is TGTGCCAGCAGCATACTTTTCCTCTCACTTAGCTCCTACGAGCAGTACTTC.

This clone was picked up many times. The CDR3 loop reads CASRRLGEGAAYGYTF. CDR3 nucleotide sequence: TGTGCCAGCAGGCGCCTCGGGGAGGGGGCGGCCTATGGCTACACCTTC. The chain recombines TRBV28 with TRBJ1-2; 7 nucleotides line up with TRBD1. With 6 bases clipped from V and 4 bases from J, the junction kept 14 bases outside the gene matches. This CDR3 has 16 residues. Per germline, CDR1 MDHEN and CDR2 SYDVKM.

This clone was counted many times. The rearrangement links TRBV2 to TRBJ2-4, with D unresolved. Germline lookup yields CDR1 SNHLY and CDR2 FYNNEI. The CDR3 contains 10 residues. The V and J ends lost 6 bases and 6 bases respectively, with 3 bases between them. The chain's CDR3 is CASSRNIQYF. CDR3 in DNA: TGTGCCAGCAGCCGAAACATTCAGTACTTC.

V and J are TRBV4-2 and TRBJ1-5, with 7 nucleotides matching TRBD1. With V trimmed by 0 bases and J by 4 bases, 3 bases remained unmatched. This CDR3 region has 15 residues. Per germline, CDR1 LGHNA and CDR2 YNFKEQ. CDR3 loop: CASSQEGGQNQPQHF. In nucleotides, the CDR3 is TGTGCCAGCAGCCAAGAAGGGGGACAGAATCAGCCCCAGCATTTT.

The chain employs TRBV14 and TRBJ1-6; D is unresolved. Germline lookup yields CDR1 SGHDN and CDR2 FVKESK. CDR3 length: 15 amino acids. V was clipped by 2 bases and J by 4 bases, with 9 bases between them. In DNA, the CDR3 is TGTGCCAGCAGCCAAAACAGTCAATATAATTCACCCCTCCACTTT. Its protein product is CASSQNSQYNSPLHF.

The chain is built from TRBV12-3 or TRBV12-4 and TRBJ1-2; 9 nucleotides match TRBD1. Unmatched junction bases numbered 3, after V lost 6 bases and J lost 4 bases. This CDR3 is built from 13 residues. The DNA of the CDR3 is TGTGCCAGCAGCCCGGACAGGGGCTATGGCTACACCTTC. Translation: CASSPDRGYGYTF.

The sample holds many counts of this clone. The chain links TRBV9 to TRBJ1-1; D remains unclear. Germline CDR1 SGDLS, CDR2 YYNGEE. The V end was cut by 4 bases, the J end by 4 bases, with 17 bases between. The CDR3 length is 15 residues. The CDR3 reads CASSPWIRRGTEAFF. In DNA form, the CDR3 reads TGTGCCAGCAGCCCCTGGATCCGCCGGGGCACTGAAGCTTTCTTT.

This clone was observed many times. This rearrangement joins TRBV5-1 to TRBJ1-1, with 7 bases matching TRBD1. Germline-derived CDR1 and CDR2 are SGHRS and YFSETQ. The V gene end was trimmed by 4 bases and the J gene end by 0 bases; junction bases not matched to a gene: 3. The CDR3 consists of 14 residues. The CDR3 here is CASSRGQLNTEAFF. The CDR3 DNA follows: TGCGCCAGCAGCAGGGGACAGCTGAACACTGAAGCTTTCTTT.

This clone was found many times. The V gene is TRBV30, the J gene TRBJ1-4; D gene unclear. Germline-derived CDR1 and CDR2 are GTSNPN and SVGIG (reference sequence). V shed 0 bases and J shed 7 bases, with 18 bases lying between them. The CDR3 runs 16 residues. The CDR3 spells CAWSVGLAQRGEKLFF. The CDR3 DNA reads TGTGCCTGGAGTGTAGGTTTGGCCCAAAGAGGTGAAAAACTGTTTTTT.

This clone was observed a few times. The chain combines TRBV28 with TRBJ1-1, with D maybe TRBD1 (5 bases). Germline CDR1 MDHEN, CDR2 SYDVKM. Trimming removed 1 base from V and 1 base from J, with 7 bases in between. The CDR3 loop spans 14 amino acids. CDR3 DNA sequence: TGTGCCAGCAGTTTATCTCAGGGGAACACTGAAGCTTTCTTT. Its protein is CASSLSQGNTEAFF. Full variable domain (remainder filled in from reference TRBV28 and TRBJ1-1): DVKVTQSSRYLVKRTGEKVFLECVQDMDHENMFWYRQDPGLGLRLIYFSYDVKMKEKGDIPEGYSVSREKKERFSLILESASTNQTSMYLCASSLSQGNTEAFFGQGTRLTVV.

The chain has TRBV19 and TRBJ1-1, with TRBD1 matching 8 bases. In germline, CDR1 is LNHDA, CDR2 SQIVND (reference sequence). The length of the CDR3 is 14 residues. V gave up 7 bases and J gave up 7 bases; unmatched junction bases: 11. CDR3 bases: TGTGCCAGTACATGGACAGGGAGAGAGGGTGAAGCTTTCTTT. It encodes CASTWTGREGEAFF. Full variable domain (rest looked up from reference TRBV19 and TRBJ1-1): DGGITQSPKYLFRKEGQNVTLSCEQNLNHDAMYWYRQDPGQGLRLIYYSQIVNDFQKGDIAEGYSVSREKKESFPLTVTSAQKNPTAFYLCASTWTGREGEAFFGQGTRLTVV.

In this sample, this clone turned up many times. The V gene is TRBV19, the J gene TRBJ2-2; 9 bases map to TRBD2. J lost 3 bases, V lost 8 bases, and 7 bases had no gene match. The CDR3 has 15 residues. Germline CDR1 LNHDA, CDR2 SQIVND (reference sequence). CDR3 coding DNA: TGTGCCAGTGGGGGACTAGCATTAGACACCGGGGAGCTGTTTTTT. Translating gives CASGGLALDTGELFF. Together with reference TRBV19 and TRBJ2-2, the CDR3 gives the full variable domain: DGGITQSPKYLFRKEGQNVTLSCEQNLNHDAMYWYRQDPGQGLRLIYYSQIVNDFQKGDIAEGYSVSREKKESFPLTVTSAQKNPTAFYLCASGGLALDTGELFFGEGSRLTVL.